The 29 T cell receptor beta chains reported below all come from one sample, sequenced in a study of T-cell memory formation after mild COVID-19. TCRdb reprocessed the 5' RACE reads with MiXCR, giving one entry per CDR3 protein. The profile shows around 340,000 distinct CDR3 sequences, approximately 15% of them singletons. Material for sequencing was PBMCs or a T cell subset sorted from them (not recorded which). The receptors come from a man younger than 30 who had mild COVID-19 (a few samples of this study predate the infection). Cell type and time point are not known.

The chain has TRBV9 and TRBJ2-5, with D uncertain. Germline V gives CDR1 SGDLS, CDR2 YYNGEE. Trimming left V 3 bases short and J 3 bases short, with 15 bases between. This CDR3 contains 15 residues. CDR3 sequence: CASSASSGRKETQYF. The CDR3 nucleotides are TGTGCCAGCAGCGCCTCGTCGGGCCGTAAAGAGACCCAGTACTTC.

For this clonotype: This clone may be a read error of a much larger clone one base away. The chain couples TRBV7-9 to TRBJ2-5; D is unclear. V gave up 4 bases and J gave up 2 bases, with 11 bases separating them. The CDR3 is made up of 14 amino acids. Germline loops: CDR1 SEHNR, CDR2 FQNEAQ (reference sequence). The CDR3: CASSSTWPQETQYF. The CDR3 DNA follows: TGTGCCAGCAGCTCGACATGGCCTCAAGAGACCCAGTACTTC.

The chain has TRBV5-1 and TRBJ1-2; D is uncertain. The V and J ends lost 4 bases and 4 bases respectively, with 14 bases between them. The germline CDR1 and CDR2 sequences are SGHRS and YFSETQ. The CDR3 runs 14 residues. The CDR3 DNA sequence: TGCGCCAGCAGCCCATCGGACTACTTCTATGGCTACACCTTC. Translating gives CASSPSDYFYGYTF.

For the CDR3, the DNA is TGCGCCAGCAGCCAGCCAGAGCGGGGGCGGGAGCAGTTCTTC. This sequence encodes CASSQPERGREQFF. The gene calls are TRBV4-1 and TRBJ2-1; the match to TRBD2 covers 8 bases. The J segment lost 10 bases and the V segment lost 3 bases, leaving 8 bases of the junction unmatched. Germline CDR1 MGHRA, CDR2 YSYEKL. The CDR3 loop spans 14 amino acids.

The sample holds many counts of this clonotype. V is TRBV12-3 or TRBV12-4 and J is TRBJ1-5, with 8 nucleotides matching TRBD1. J lost 5 bases, V lost 6 bases, and 6 bases had no gene match. The CDR3 loop spans 14 amino acids. The CDR3 DNA is TGTGCCAGCAGCTCGGACAGGGACCATCAGCCCCAGCATTTT. Protein sequence: CASSSDRDHQPQHF.

V gene TRBV30 combines with J gene TRBJ1-2, with D unclear. Deletions cut 6 bases from V and 8 bases from J, with 10 bases between. Germline CDR1 GTSNPN, CDR2 SVGIG (reference sequence). CDR3 length: 10 amino acids. The CDR3 DNA sequence: TGTGCCTGTAGGCCCTCAGGCTACACCTTC. Protein product: CACRPSGYTF.

The J gene is TRBJ1-1, the V gene TRBV5-1; tentative D call: TRBD1 (5 bases). Germline V gene sequence: CDR1 SGHRS, CDR2 YFSETQ. V lost 4 bases and J lost 2, with 12 bases in between. The CDR3 sequence is 14 residues long. The CDR3 region has the DNA TGCGCCAGCAGCGAGGGACGCGTCAACACTGAAGCTTTCTTT. Encoded protein: CASSEGRVNTEAFF.

The chain links TRBV10-3 to TRBJ2-2; 8 nucleotides align to TRBD1. V shed 4 bases, J shed 7 bases, and the junction held 11 bases outside the gene matches. The length of the CDR3 is 16 residues. Germline CDR1 is ENHRY and CDR2 is SYGVKD. The CDR3 region is CAISAVAGGFGGELFF. As DNA, the CDR3 is TGTGCCATCAGTGCCGTGGCAGGGGGCTTTGGCGGGGAGCTGTTTTTT.

The CDR3 region is CASSSLVLAGPISYEQYF. In DNA, the CDR3 is TGTGCCAGCAGCTCCCTCGTCCTAGCGGGGCCTATTTCCTACGAGCAGTACTTC. The chain couples TRBV5-6 to TRBJ2-7; the match to TRBD2 covers 9 bases. V trimming: 3 bases; J trimming: 1 base; junction bases outside the gene matches: 14. Germline-derived CDR1 and CDR2 are SGHDT and YYEEEE. The CDR3 extends over 18 amino acids.

The CDR3 DNA is TGTGCCAGCAGGACGTCCCCAGACCATTCACCCCTCCACTTT. It codes for CASRTSPDHSPLHF. The rearrangement uses TRBV6-4 and TRBJ1-6; unclear D gene. This CDR3 is 14 amino acids long. CDR1 is MRHNA, CDR2 SNTAGT, per germline. Trimming pared 6 bases from V and 8 bases from J, leaving 14 bases between.

V is TRBV2 and J is TRBJ1-2; D not certain. The V end was cut by 6 bases, the J end by 5 bases, with 10 bases between. Germline lookup yields CDR1 SNHLY and CDR2 FYNNEI. The CDR3 has 12 amino acids. CDR3 bases: TGTGCCAGCAGGGCAGAGACATATGGCTACACCTTC. The encoded protein is CASRAETYGYTF.

This clonotype has just a few counts. The chain joins TRBV2 to TRBJ2-1; a weak D match, TRBD2 (5 bases). V lost 4 bases and J lost 8, with 12 bases in between. The CDR3 runs to 13 residues. Germline V CDR1 and CDR2: SNHLY, FYNNEI. The CDR3 region has the DNA TGTGCCAGCAGTGGACTAACCGTCGATGAGCAGTTCTTC. Translating gives CASSGLTVDEQFF.

This clonotype appeared a few times. The chain carries TRBV28 and TRBJ2-5; TRBD2 is a possible D gene (5 bases). Trimming left V 8 bases short and J 3 bases short, with 13 bases between. The CDR3 is made up of 13 amino acids. Germline values: CDR1 MDHEN, CDR2 SYDVKM. The CDR3 DNA reads as TGTGCCAGCCGGCTCGGACTGGAAGAGACCCAGTACTTC. This encodes CASRLGLEETQYF. Together with reference TRBV28 and TRBJ2-5, the CDR3 gives the full variable domain: DVKVTQSSRYLVKRTGEKVFLECVQDMDHENMFWYRQDPGLGLRLIYFSYDVKMKEKGDIPEGYSVSREKKERFSLILESASTNQTSMYLCASRLGLEETQYFGPGTRLLVL.

The genes are TRBV9 and TRBJ2-3; 8 positions agree with TRBD2. This CDR3 spans 14 amino acids. With 3 bases clipped from V and 6 bases from J, the junction kept 6 bases outside the gene matches. Germline lookup yields CDR1 SGDLS and CDR2 YYNGEE. The CDR3 sequence: CASSGPGGVDTQYF. The DNA for the CDR3 is TGTGCCAGCAGCGGGCCGGGAGGGGTTGATACGCAGTATTTT.

V gene TRBV4-1 combines with J gene TRBJ2-3, with D unclear. CDR1 and CDR2 from the germline V gene are MGHRA and YSYEKL. The CDR3 covers 14 residues. Between the trimmed V and J ends, which lost 4 bases and 1 base, there was a span of 9 bases. The CDR3 region is CASSPVLGTDTQYF. The CDR3 DNA reads as TGCGCCAGCAGCCCCGTCCTCGGCACAGATACGCAGTATTTT.

This clonotype was seen only a few times. The chain recombines TRBV12-3 or TRBV12-4 with TRBJ1-6; D remains ambiguous. The CDR3 loop spans 12 amino acids. The ends were cut back, 3 bases at V and 9 bases at J, with 6 bases in the middle. The CDR3 reads CASSFSISPLHF. CDR3 in DNA: TGTGCCAGCAGTTTTAGTATTTCACCCCTCCACTTT.

The V and J genes are TRBV19 and TRBJ1-2; D is undetermined. V shed 3 bases and J shed 4 bases, with 15 bases lying between them. There are 15 residues in the CDR3. Germline V gene data show CDR1 as LNHDA and CDR2 as SQIVND (reference sequence). The CDR3 region is CASSMDGPVVYGYTF. CDR3 bases: TGTGCCAGTAGTATGGACGGCCCGGTGGTCTATGGCTACACCTTC.

This clonotype was observed a few times. This chain joins TRBV20-1 and TRBJ1-1; D is unresolved. Germline assignment: CDR1 DFQATT and CDR2 SNEGSKA (reference sequence). Trimming left V 4 bases short and J 0 bases short, with 3 bases between. The CDR3 loop spans 11 amino acids. CDR3 sequence: CSAKMNTEAFF. In nucleotides, the CDR3 is TGCAGTGCTAAAATGAACACTGAAGCTTTCTTT.

In this sample, this clonotype turned up a few times. The rearrangement uses TRBV4-2 and TRBJ2-5; 14 bases are a match to TRBD2. Germline CDR1 reads LGHNA; CDR2 reads YNFKEQ. The CDR3 is made up of 16 amino acids. Germline trimming cut 0 bases from V and 5 bases from J; bases unmatched to any gene: 2. CDR3 sequence: CASSQDGTSGGETQYF. The CDR3 DNA sequence: TGTGCCAGCAGCCAAGACGGGACTAGCGGGGGCGAGACCCAGTACTTC.

This clonotype showed up just a few times. The chain carries TRBV4-3 and TRBJ1-2; possible D gene TRBD1, 6 bases. Germline V gene lookup returns CDR1 LGHNA and CDR2 YSLEER. V gave up 0 bases and J gave up 4 bases, with 12 bases separating them. There are 15 residues in the CDR3. The DNA of the CDR3 is TGCGCCAGCAGCCAAGATTTTGGACAGATCTATGGCTACACCTTC. Translated: CASSQDFGQIYGYTF.

CDR3 protein: CASSYSRNNEKLFF. The CDR3 DNA reads TGTGCCAGCAGTTACTCCAGGAATAATGAAAAACTGTTTTTT. V gene TRBV6-2 or TRBV6-3 combines with J gene TRBJ1-4; D remains ambiguous. CDR1 is MNHEY, CDR2 SVGEGT, per germline. V was pared by 0 bases and J by 4 bases, with 6 bases between. The CDR3 covers 14 residues.

V usage is TRBV7-9 and J usage is TRBJ2-3, with TRBD2 matching over 8 bases. From germline, CDR1 is SEHNR and CDR2 FQNEAQ (reference sequence). This CDR3 spans 15 amino acids. V lost 7 bases and J lost 0; bases outside the gene matches: 6. This CDR3 reads CASTGPGGSTDTQYF. Written as DNA, the CDR3 is TGTGCCAGCACCGGGCCGGGGGGGAGCACAGATACGCAGTATTTT.

The V and J genes are TRBV5-6 and TRBJ2-1; perhaps TRBD1 as D (6 bases). This CDR3 spans 16 amino acids. Germline lookup yields CDR1 SGHDT and CDR2 YYEEEE. The germline V and J ends were trimmed by 0 bases and 6 bases, with 16 bases remaining between them. The CDR3 reads CASSLEQGLGANEQFF. The CDR3 bases are TGTGCCAGCAGCTTGGAACAGGGCTTGGGTGCCAATGAGCAGTTCTTC.

This clonotype came up many times. This sequence joins TRBV6-2 or TRBV6-3 and TRBJ2-1; 7 bases fit TRBD2. J lost 3 bases, V lost 5 bases, and 1 base had no gene match. The CDR3 length is 13 residues. Germline V CDR1 and CDR2: MNHEY, SVGEGT. As DNA, the CDR3 is TGTGCCAGCAGTCCGGGGGGCTACAATGAGCAGTTCTTC. Translating gives CASSPGGYNEQFF.

The V gene is TRBV4-3, the J gene TRBJ1-2; D remains ambiguous. Deletions cut 1 base from V and 5 bases from J, with 5 bases between. Germline V lookup: CDR1 LGHNA, CDR2 YSLEER. This CDR3 has 12 amino acids. This CDR3 reads CASSQGRYGYTF. For the CDR3, the DNA is TGCGCCAGCAGCCAAGGACGGTATGGCTACACCTTC.

The CDR3 reads CASSEVGGLRLYGYTF. The CDR3, as DNA: TGTGCCAGCAGTGAAGTTGGGGGCCTGAGGCTCTATGGCTACACCTTC. The rearrangement links TRBV2 to TRBJ1-2; a possible D gene is TRBD1 (6 bases). The CDR3 runs to 16 residues. V gave up 1 base and J gave up 4 bases, with 16 bases separating them. CDR1 is SNHLY and CDR2 is FYNNEI in the germline V gene.

This clonotype has a count of ten or more. The chain couples TRBV12-3 or TRBV12-4 to TRBJ2-1; D may be TRBD1 (7 bases). The V end lost 10 bases, the J end lost 10 bases, and 20 bases lay between the germline ends. The CDR3 consists of 13 residues. The CDR3 DNA sequence: TGTGCCACCAGGGGGGCAGGGAAGGACGAGCAGTTCTTC. This codes for CATRGAGKDEQFF.

The gene calls are TRBV18 and TRBJ2-1; no clear D gene. This CDR3 is 13 amino acids long. Germline CDR1 and CDR2: KGHSH and LQKENI. The ends were cut back, 0 bases at V and 6 bases at J, with 6 bases in the middle. In DNA, the CDR3 is TGTGCCAGCTCACCACCAAGCTTCAATGAGCAGTTCTTC. Translation gives CASSPPSFNEQFF. The variable domain in full, with the rest retrieved from reference TRBV18 and TRBJ2-1, is NAGVMQNPRHLVRRRGQEARLRCSPMKGHSHVYWYRQLPEEGLKFMVYLQKENIIDESGMPKERFSAEFPKEGPSILRIQQVVRGDSAAYFCASSPPSFNEQFFGPGTRLTVL.

There are many counts of this clonotype. J is TRBJ2-5 and V is TRBV7-2; D unclear. Germline CDR1 SGHTA, CDR2 FQGNSA. Deletions cut 2 bases from V and 5 bases from J, with 24 bases between. This CDR3 has 18 residues. The CDR3 loop is CASSLQVSFGDVGETQYF. As DNA, the CDR3 is TGTGCCAGCAGCTTACAGGTTTCATTTGGCGACGTGGGGGAGACCCAGTACTTC.